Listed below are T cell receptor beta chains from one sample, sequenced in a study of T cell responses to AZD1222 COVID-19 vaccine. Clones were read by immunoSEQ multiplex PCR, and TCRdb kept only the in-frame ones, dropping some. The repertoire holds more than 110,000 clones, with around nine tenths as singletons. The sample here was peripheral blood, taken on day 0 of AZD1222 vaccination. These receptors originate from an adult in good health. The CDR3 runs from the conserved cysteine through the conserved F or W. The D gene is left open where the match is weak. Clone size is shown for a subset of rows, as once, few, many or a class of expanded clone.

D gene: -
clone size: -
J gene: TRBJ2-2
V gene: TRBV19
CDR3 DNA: TGTGCCAGTACCCAAACCGGGGAGCTGTTTTTT
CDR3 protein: CASTQTGELFF

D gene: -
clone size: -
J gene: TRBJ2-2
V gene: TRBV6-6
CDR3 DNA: TGTGCCAGCAGTCCCCCGACGGCAGCGAACACCGGGGAGCTGTTTTTT
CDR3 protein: CASSPPTAANTGELFF

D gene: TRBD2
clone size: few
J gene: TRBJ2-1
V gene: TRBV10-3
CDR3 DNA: TGTGCCATCAGGGCTAGCGGGAGGGAAAACAATGAGCAGTTCTTC
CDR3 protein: CAIRASGRENNEQFF

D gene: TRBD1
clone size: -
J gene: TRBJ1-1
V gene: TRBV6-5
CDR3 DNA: TGTGCCAGCAGGATGGACAGGGGGCAGGCAAGGGGAGCTTTCTTT
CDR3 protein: CASRMDRGQARGAFF

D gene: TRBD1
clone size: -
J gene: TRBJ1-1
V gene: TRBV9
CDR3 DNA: TGTGCCAGCAGCCCCGCGGGACAGCCGAACACTGAAGCTTTCTTT
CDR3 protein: CASSPAGQPNTEAFF

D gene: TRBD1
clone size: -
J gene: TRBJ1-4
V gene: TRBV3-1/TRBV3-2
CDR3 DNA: TGTGCCAGCAGCCAAGGGACAGGGGGAGAAAAACTGTTTTTT
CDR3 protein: CASSQGTGGEKLFF

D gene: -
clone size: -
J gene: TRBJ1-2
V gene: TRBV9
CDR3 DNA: TGTGCCAGCAGCCCTCGGACAGCTACTAACTATGGCTACACCTTC
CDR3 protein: CASSPRTATNYGYTF

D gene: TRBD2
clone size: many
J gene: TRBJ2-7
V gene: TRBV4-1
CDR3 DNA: TGCGCCAGCAGCCCCGGCGGGACTAGAGGCTACGAGCAGTACTTC
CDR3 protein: CASSPGGTRGYEQYF

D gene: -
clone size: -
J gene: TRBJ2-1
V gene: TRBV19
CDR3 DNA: TGTGCCGTCGAGGAAGGGAATGAGCAGTTCTTC
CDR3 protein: CAVEEGNEQFF

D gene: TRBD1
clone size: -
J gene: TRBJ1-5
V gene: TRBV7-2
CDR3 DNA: TGTGCCAGCAGTCTGACAGGGGGCAGCAATCAGCCCCAGCATTTT
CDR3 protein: CASSLTGGSNQPQHF

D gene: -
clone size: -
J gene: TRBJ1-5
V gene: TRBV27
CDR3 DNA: TGTGCCAGCAGTTTATCGAGCAGCAATCAGCCCCAGCATTTT
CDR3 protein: CASSLSSSNQPQHF

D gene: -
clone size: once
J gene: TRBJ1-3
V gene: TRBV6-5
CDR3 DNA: TGTGCCAGCAGTTACTCCGGGACCAGCTCTGGAAACACCATATATTTT
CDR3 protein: CASSYSGTSSGNTIYF

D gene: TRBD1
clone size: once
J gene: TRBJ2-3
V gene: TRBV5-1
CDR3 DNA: TGCGCCAGCAGCAGGGAGGCAGGGGGCGCAGATACGCAGTATTTT
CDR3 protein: CASSREAGGADTQYF

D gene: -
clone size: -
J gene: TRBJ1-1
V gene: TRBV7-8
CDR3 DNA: TGTGCCAGCAGCTCAGGGCCGGGCGATCGGGGCACTGAAGCTTTCTTT
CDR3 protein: CASSSGPGDRGTEAFF

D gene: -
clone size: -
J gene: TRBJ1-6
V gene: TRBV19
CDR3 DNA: TGTGCCAGTAGTCCACTCCCGGGCCATAATTCACCCCTCCACTTT
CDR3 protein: CASSPLPGHNSPLHF

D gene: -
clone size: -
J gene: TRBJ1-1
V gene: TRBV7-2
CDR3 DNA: TGTGCCAGCAGCCCGCGTCTGACAGCGACTGAAGCTTTCTTT
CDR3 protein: CASSPRLTATEAFF